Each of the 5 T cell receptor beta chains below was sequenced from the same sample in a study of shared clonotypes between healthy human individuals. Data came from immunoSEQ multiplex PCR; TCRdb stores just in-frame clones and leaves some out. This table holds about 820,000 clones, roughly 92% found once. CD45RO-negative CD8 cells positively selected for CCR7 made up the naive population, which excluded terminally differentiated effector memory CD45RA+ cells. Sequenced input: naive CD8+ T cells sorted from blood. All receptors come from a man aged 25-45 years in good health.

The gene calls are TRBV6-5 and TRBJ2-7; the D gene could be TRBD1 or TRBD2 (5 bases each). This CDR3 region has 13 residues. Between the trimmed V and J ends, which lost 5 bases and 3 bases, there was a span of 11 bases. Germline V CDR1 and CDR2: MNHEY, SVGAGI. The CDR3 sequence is CASSEGTDYEQYF. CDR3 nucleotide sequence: TGTGCCAGCAGTGAAGGGACGGACTACGAGCAGTACTTC.

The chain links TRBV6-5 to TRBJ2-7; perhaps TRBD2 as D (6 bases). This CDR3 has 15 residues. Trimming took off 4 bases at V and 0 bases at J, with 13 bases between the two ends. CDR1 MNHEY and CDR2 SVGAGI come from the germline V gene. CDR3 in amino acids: CASSWGVSSSYEQYF. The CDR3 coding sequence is TGTGCCAGCAGTTGGGGGGTCTCGAGCTCCTACGAGCAGTACTTC.

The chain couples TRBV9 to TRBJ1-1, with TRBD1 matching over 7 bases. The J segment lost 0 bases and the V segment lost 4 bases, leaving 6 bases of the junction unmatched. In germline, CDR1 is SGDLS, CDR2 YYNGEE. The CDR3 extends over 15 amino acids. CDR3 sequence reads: CASSPWDSMNTEAFF. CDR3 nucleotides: TGTGCCAGCAGCCCCTGGGACAGTATGAACACTGAAGCTTTCTTT.

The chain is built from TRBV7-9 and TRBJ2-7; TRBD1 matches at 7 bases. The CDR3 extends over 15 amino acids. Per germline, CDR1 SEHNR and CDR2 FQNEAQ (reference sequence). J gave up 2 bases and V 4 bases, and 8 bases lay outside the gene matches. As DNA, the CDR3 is TGTGCCAGCAGCTCGACAGGGCTCAATACCTACGAGCAGTACTTC. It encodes CASSSTGLNTYEQYF.

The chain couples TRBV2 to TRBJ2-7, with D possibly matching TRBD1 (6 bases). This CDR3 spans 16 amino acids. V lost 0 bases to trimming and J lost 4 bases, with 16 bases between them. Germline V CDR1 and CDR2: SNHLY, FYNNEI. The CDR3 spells CASSEALITGRYEQYF. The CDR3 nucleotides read TGTGCCAGCAGTGAAGCGCTTATTACAGGGAGATACGAGCAGTACTTC. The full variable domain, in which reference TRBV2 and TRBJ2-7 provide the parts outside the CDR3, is EPEVTQTPSHQVTQMGQEVILRCVPISNHLYFYWYRQILGQKVEFLVSFYNNEISEKSEIFDDQFSVERPDGSNFTLKIRSTKLEDSAMYFCASSEALITGRYEQYFGPGTRLTVT.